The 30 T cell receptor beta chains below come from one sample, sequenced in a study of OX40 agonist ivuxolimab in advanced cancers. The data were produced by immunoSEQ multiplex PCR, yet TCRdb's version contains in-frame clones alone and is incomplete. The sample has fewer than 100,000 clones, around 85% seen once. Material: CD4+ or CD8+ T cells sorted from blood, obtained in a trial of the OX40 agonist ivuxolimab. These TCRs come from an adult with an advanced solid tumor such as melanoma, head and neck, liver or kidney cancer.

V gene TRBV6-5 combines with J gene TRBJ2-3; D is ambiguous. This CDR3 contains 14 residues. Trimming shortened V by 6 bases and J by 2 bases, and 12 bases separated the two germline ends. Germline V gene data show CDR1 as MNHEY and CDR2 as SVGAGI. The CDR3 bases are TGTGCCAGCAGCCTTGGGCAGCACACAGATACGCAGTATTTT. Amino acids: CASSLGQHTDTQYF.

The J gene is TRBJ1-5, the V gene TRBV29-1; weak D call: TRBD1 (6 bases). The V end lost 6 bases, the J end lost 1 base, and 16 bases lay between the germline ends. The CDR3 is made up of 15 amino acids. Germline lookup yields CDR1 SQVTM and CDR2 ANQGSEA. The CDR3 DNA reads as TGCAGCGTGAACCTTCCAGGGGAAAGCAATCAGCCCCAGCATTTT. This sequence encodes CSVNLPGESNQPQHF.

The chain combines TRBV7-2 with TRBJ1-3, with D possibly being TRBD1 (5 bases). The CDR3 consists of 16 residues. Trimming took 4 bases from V and 0 from J, leaving 13 bases between them. Germline V CDR1 and CDR2: SGHTA, FQGNSA. In DNA form, the CDR3 reads TGTGCCAGCAGCTCGCAGCAAAGGGGCTCTGGAAACACCATATATTTT. Amino acid sequence: CASSSQQRGSGNTIYF.

This chain connects TRBV9 to TRBJ2-5, with D perhaps matching TRBD2 (5 bases). V lost 4 bases to trimming and J lost 2 bases, with 15 bases between them. CDR3 length: 15 residues. Germline V gene data show CDR1 as SGDLS and CDR2 as YYNGEE. CDR3 in DNA: TGTGCCAGCAGCCCCTCCCTAGAGGGACAAGAGACCCAGTACTTC. It translates to CASSPSLEGQETQYF.

This chain's CDR3 is CASTLLGVRTEAFF. The CDR3 DNA reads as TGTGCCAGCACCTTACTCGGGGTTAGGACTGAAGCTTTCTTT. V is TRBV6-6 and J is TRBJ1-1, with D unresolved. V was shortened by 7 bases and J by 5 bases, with 17 bases between the two germline ends. There are 14 residues in the CDR3. CDR1 is MNHNY and CDR2 is SVGAGI in the germline V gene (reference sequence).

The chain has TRBV29-1 and TRBJ2-7; D is undetermined. CDR3 length equals 14 residues. Deletions cut 4 bases from V and 3 bases from J, with 16 bases between. Germline CDR1 reads SQVTM; CDR2 reads ANQGSEA. CDR3 nucleotide sequence: TGCAGCGTTGTGGACCGTCCAAGAAGCTACGAGCAGTACTTC. Translating gives CSVVDRPRSYEQYF.

This clone was recorded once. The rearrangement uses TRBV18 and TRBJ1-4; TRBD1 matches at 9 bases. With V trimmed by 4 bases and J by 7 bases, 4 bases remained unmatched. The CDR3 sequence is 14 residues long. Looked up from germline, CDR1 is KGHSH and CDR2 is LQKENI. DNA for the CDR3: TGTGCCAGCTCACAACGGGACAGGGCTGAAAAACTGTTTTTT. Its translation is CASSQRDRAEKLFF.

This clone has more than one count but fewer than ten. The chain couples TRBV29-1 to TRBJ1-3; D unclear. The CDR3 is 14 amino acids. CDR1 and CDR2 from the germline V gene are SQVTM and ANQGSEA. Trimming left V 4 bases short and J 4 bases short, with 14 bases between. The CDR3, as DNA: TGCAGCGTTGGGGATGGAGTACCCGGAAACACCATATATTTT. Its protein is CSVGDGVPGNTIYF.

The chain couples TRBV5-1 to TRBJ2-7; 10 bases agree with TRBD1. Germline V gene data show CDR1 as SGHRS and CDR2 as YFSETQ. J was trimmed by 1 base and V by 4 bases; bases with no gene match: 14. CDR3 length: 18 residues. CDR3 in amino acids: CASSRVRDRGLLSYEQYF. The CDR3 bases are TGCGCCAGCAGCCGAGTCCGGGACAGGGGACTCCTTTCCTACGAGCAGTACTTC.

V is TRBV11-2 and J is TRBJ2-1, with D perhaps TRBD2 (7 bases). Germline V gene sequence: CDR1 SGHAT, CDR2 FQNNGV. CDR3 length equals 15 residues. Trimming cost V 6 bases and J 7 bases, with 19 bases left between them. The CDR3 here is CASRLVGGPRNEQFF. For the CDR3, the DNA is TGTGCCAGCAGACTAGTGGGGGGGCCGAGGAATGAGCAGTTCTTC. The variable domain in full, with the rest retrieved from reference TRBV11-2 and TRBJ2-1, is EAGVAQSPRYKIIEKRQSVAFWCNPISGHATLYWYQQILGQGPKLLIQFQNNGVVDDSQLPKDRFSAERLKGVDSTLKIQPAKLEDSAVYLCASRLVGGPRNEQFFGPGTRLTVL.

The chain joins TRBV5-4 to TRBJ1-1; 11 bases align to TRBD1. The CDR3 has 15 amino acids. V lost 2 bases, J lost 7 bases, and 7 bases stayed unmatched. Looked up from germline, CDR1 is SGHNT and CDR2 is YYREEE (reference sequence). The CDR3 loop reads CASSFDRTGGSEAFF. In nucleotides, the CDR3 is TGTGCCAGCAGCTTTGATCGGACAGGGGGCAGTGAAGCTTTCTTT.

A remark on this clone: Other nucleotide sequences from this sample produce the same CDR3. V usage is TRBV28 and J usage is TRBJ2-2; perhaps TRBD1 as D (6 bases). V was shortened by 9 bases and J by 0 bases, with 11 bases between the two germline ends. The CDR3 runs to 14 residues. The V gene's germline CDR1 is MDHEN and CDR2 SYDVKM. CDR3 loop: CASRGWSNTGELFF. In DNA, the CDR3 is TGTGCCAGTAGGGGGTGGTCGAACACCGGGGAGCTGTTTTTT.

The CDR3 reads CASSSKKGGTVEAFF. DNA for the CDR3: TGTGCCAGCAGCTCTAAAAAGGGGGGGACAGTTGAAGCTTTCTTT. The rearrangement joins TRBV7-3 to TRBJ1-1, with 7 bases that match TRBD1. Per germline, CDR1 SGHTA and CDR2 FQGTGA. After removal of 4 bases from V and 7 bases from J, the junction contained 12 bases not matched to a gene. This CDR3 spans 15 amino acids.

The rearrangement links TRBV28 to TRBJ2-4; the D is unclear. V lost 6 bases and J lost 1, with 13 bases in between. CDR3 length: 15 amino acids. The V gene's germline CDR1 is MDHEN and CDR2 SYDVKM. The CDR3 bases are TGTGCCAGCAGCCGCCCAGCCGGGGCCAAAAACATTCAGTACTTC. Residues: CASSRPAGAKNIQYF.

This chain joins TRBV7-2 and TRBJ2-1; 10 positions match TRBD2. V gave up 5 bases and J gave up 3 bases; unmatched junction bases: 4. From germline, CDR1 is SGHTA and CDR2 FQGNSA. The CDR3 has 15 amino acids. In nucleotides, the CDR3 is TGTGCCAGCAGCCCGGGACTAGCGCACTACAATGAGCAGTTCTTC. Its translation: CASSPGLAHYNEQFF.

The gene calls are TRBV6-5 and TRBJ1-2; D is unclear. The CDR3 spans 12 residues. The ends were cut back, 8 bases at V and 8 bases at J, with 15 bases in the middle. The germline gives CDR1 MNHEY, CDR2 SVGAGI. The CDR3 region is CASRNPGWGYTF. The CDR3 DNA reads TGTGCCAGCCGCAACCCCGGCTGGGGCTACACCTTC.

The CDR3 sequence is CASSRDRGSNEAFF. Here the CDR3 DNA reads TGTGCCAGCAGCCGGGACAGGGGGTCGAATGAAGCTTTCTTT. V is TRBV6-4 and J is TRBJ1-1; 11 bases fit TRBD1. The V gene's germline CDR1 is MRHNA and CDR2 SNTAGT. The CDR3 covers 14 residues. The V segment lost 6 bases and the J segment 7 bases; nucleotides outside the gene matches: 7.

The chain has TRBV5-1 and TRBJ1-1; D is unclear. The germline V gene encodes CDR1 SGHRS and CDR2 YFSETQ. This CDR3 is built from 12 residues. Trimming removed 0 bases at V and 7 bases at J, with 7 bases between. CDR3 DNA sequence: TGCGCCAGCAGCTTGGCGGGCGGTGAAGCTTTCTTT. Protein product: CASSLAGGEAFF.

This chain links TRBV7-9 with TRBJ2-5; D call uncertain. Germline V gene data show CDR1 as SEHNR and CDR2 as FQNEAQ (reference sequence). The CDR3 totals 14 residues. Trimming cost V 0 bases and J 7 bases, with 12 bases left between them. CDR3 in DNA: TGTGCCAGCAGCTTAGCCGGCCAGTATGGGACCCAGTACTTC. Its translation is CASSLAGQYGTQYF.

This chain connects TRBV7-3 to TRBJ2-5; 10 nucleotides line up with TRBD2. With 4 bases clipped from V and 4 bases from J, the junction kept 9 bases outside the gene matches. The CDR3 spans 16 residues. The V gene's germline CDR1 is SGHTA and CDR2 FQGTGA. In nucleotides, the CDR3 is TGTGCCAGCAGCTCGACCGCAACTAGCGGGGTAGAGACCCAGTACTTC. Residues: CASSSTATSGVETQYF.

V usage is TRBV6-6 and J usage is TRBJ2-7; D not resolved. CDR1 and CDR2 from the germline V gene are MNHNY and SVGAGI (reference sequence). V was shortened by 6 bases and J by 2 bases, with 8 bases between the two germline ends. This CDR3 comprises 12 residues. CDR3 amino acids: CASRRGPYEQYF. In nucleotides, the CDR3 is TGTGCCAGCAGACGAGGCCCCTACGAGCAGTACTTC.

V and J are TRBV18 and TRBJ1-1; tentative D call: TRBD1 (6 bases). Trimming pared 6 bases from V and 6 bases from J, leaving 8 bases between. Per germline, CDR1 KGHSH and CDR2 LQKENI. The CDR3 length is 11 residues. CDR3 DNA sequence: TGTGCCAGCTCGGGGGGCGCTGAAGCTTTCTTT. Amino acid sequence: CASSGGAEAFF.

The rearrangement links TRBV28 to TRBJ1-5; tentatively, D is TRBD1 (6 bases). Germline lookup yields CDR1 MDHEN and CDR2 SYDVKM. The CDR3 is 15 residues long. V lost 2 bases and J lost 4, with 12 bases in between. The CDR3 DNA sequence: TGTGCCAGCAGTTTAAGGGGGGCCTATAATCAGCCCCAGCATTTT. Its protein product is CASSLRGAYNQPQHF.

The gene calls are TRBV19 and TRBJ1-1; D is possibly TRBD1 (5 bases). The germline CDR1 and CDR2 sequences are LNHDA and SQIVND (reference sequence). This CDR3 has 14 amino acids. The V and J ends lost 7 bases and 0 bases respectively, with 12 bases between them. CDR3 region: CASKEGRMNTEAFF. The DNA for the CDR3 is TGTGCCAGTAAGGAGGGACGCATGAACACTGAAGCTTTCTTT.

V is TRBV7-3 and J is TRBJ1-2; no firm D call. The CDR3 sequence is 14 residues long. CDR1 SGHTA and CDR2 FQGTGA come from the germline V gene. Trimming removed 2 bases from V and 5 bases from J, with 12 bases in between. The CDR3: CASSLDAREYGYTF. The CDR3 DNA reads as TGTGCCAGCAGCTTAGATGCCAGAGAGTATGGCTACACCTTC.

This rearrangement joins TRBV15 to TRBJ2-2; D uncertain. Between the trimmed V and J ends, which lost 4 bases and 8 bases, there was a span of 8 bases. There are 12 residues in the CDR3. Germline V CDR1 and CDR2: LNHNV, YYDKDF (reference sequence). The CDR3 protein is CATSIRGGELFF. The CDR3 nucleotides read TGTGCCACCAGCATTCGTGGTGGGGAGCTGTTTTTT.

The V call is TRBV18, the J call TRBJ1-4; D may be TRBD1 (5 bases). The germline gives CDR1 KGHSH, CDR2 LQKENI. This CDR3 region has 18 residues. Trimming cost V 8 bases and J 2 bases, with 24 bases left between them. This CDR3 reads CASRQEGRYGRTNEKLFF. The CDR3 DNA follows: TGTGCCAGCCGCCAAGAGGGGAGGTACGGGAGGACTAATGAAAAACTGTTTTTT.

This clone was detected only once. CDR3 in DNA: TGTGCCAGCAGCTTAACAGGGCTCAATGAAAAACTGTTTTTT. Its protein product is CASSLTGLNEKLFF. The rearrangement links TRBV4-2 to TRBJ1-4; maybe TRBD1 (6 bases). The CDR3 loop spans 14 amino acids. With 5 bases removed from V and 5 bases from J, the gap between germline ends came to 12 bases. The germline V gene encodes CDR1 LGHNA and CDR2 YNFKEQ.

This clone was observed a single time. V and J are TRBV5-1 and TRBJ2-2; D gene ambiguous. From germline, CDR1 is SGHRS and CDR2 YFSETQ. With 2 bases removed from V and 6 bases from J, the gap between germline ends came to 11 bases. The CDR3 runs to 14 residues. The CDR3 DNA is TGCGCCAGCAGCTTTGGAGCCTCCGCCGGGGAGCTGTTTTTT. Protein: CASSFGASAGELFF.

The chain joins TRBV28 to TRBJ1-2, with D unresolved. The germline CDR1 and CDR2 sequences are MDHEN and SYDVKM. V was trimmed by 6 bases and J by 3 bases, leaving 20 bases between them. The CDR3 loop spans 16 amino acids. The CDR3 nucleotides read TGTGCCAGCAGCTCCCCCCAAGAGGGTTGGGACTATGGCTACACCTTC. As protein: CASSSPQEGWDYGYTF.